This paragraph covers one T cell receptor (beta chain) sequence. This record belongs to a study of blood T cell repertoires in COVID-19. Study-wide context: Some COVID-19 samples were acute and others convalescent; all came from the United States, Italy and Spain. PBMCs, B-cell-depleted T cells, or T cells provided the cDNA or gDNA that made up the material.

The authors' processing: Estimated nucleated cell counts came from reference gene primer amplification. Using immunoSEQ multiplex PCR, the repertoire was profiled, and TCRdb retains in-frame clones only, with some absent. The V and J calls and clone size were taken over from that table, and D and trimming were inferred from the DNA. The sample carries about 82,000 clones, over 65% recorded once. Germline V gives CDR1 KGHDR, CDR2 SFDVKD. Between the trimmed V and J ends, which lost 0 bases and 7 bases, there was a span of 8 bases. The CDR3 consists of 13 residues. Sequencing input: peripheral blood. This sequence joins TRBV24-1 and TRBJ1-2; D is perhaps TRBD1 (5 bases). This receptor was obtained from a human donor with acute or convalescent COVID-19. The donor label of this sample is uncertain. Here the CDR3 reads CATSDLAGRGYTF. DNA of the CDR3: TGTGCCACCAGTGATTTGGCGGGGCGTGGCTACACCTTC.